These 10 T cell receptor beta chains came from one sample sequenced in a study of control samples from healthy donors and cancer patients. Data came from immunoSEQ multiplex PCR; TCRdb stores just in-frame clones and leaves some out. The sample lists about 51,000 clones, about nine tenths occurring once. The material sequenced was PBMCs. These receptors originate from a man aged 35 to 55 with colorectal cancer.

CDR3 protein: CASTGSSYEQYF. The CDR3 nucleotides read TGTGCCAGCACTGGTAGCTCCTACGAGCAGTACTTC. This chain joins TRBV27 and TRBJ2-7; D uncertain. This CDR3 region has 12 residues. CDR1 and CDR2 (germline): MNHEY, SMNVEV (reference sequence). V gave up 7 bases and J gave up 0 bases, with 7 bases separating them.

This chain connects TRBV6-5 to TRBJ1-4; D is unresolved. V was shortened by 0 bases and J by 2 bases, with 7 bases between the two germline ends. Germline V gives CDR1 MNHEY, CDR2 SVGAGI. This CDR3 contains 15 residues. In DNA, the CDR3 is TGTGCCAGCAGTTACTCCAGCAGCACTAATGAAAAACTGTTTTTT. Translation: CASSYSSSTNEKLFF.

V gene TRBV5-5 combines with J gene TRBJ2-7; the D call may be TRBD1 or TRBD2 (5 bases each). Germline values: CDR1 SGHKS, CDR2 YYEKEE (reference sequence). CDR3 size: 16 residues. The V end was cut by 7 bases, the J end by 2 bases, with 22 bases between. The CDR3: CASGPGRTTLPYEQYF. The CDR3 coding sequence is TGTGCCAGCGGGCCGGGACGGACCACTCTCCCCTACGAGCAGTACTTC.

The CDR3 DNA is TGTGCCAGTACCGCCCGACTAGCGGGAGGGCCGGTCGGGGAGCTGTTTTTT. This translates into CASTARLAGGPVGELFF. The chain joins TRBV19 to TRBJ2-2; 14 bases line up with TRBD2. This CDR3 has 17 residues. Germline V gene data show CDR1 as LNHDA and CDR2 as SQIVND (reference sequence). V shed 7 bases and J 7 bases; nucleotides not matched to a gene: 11.

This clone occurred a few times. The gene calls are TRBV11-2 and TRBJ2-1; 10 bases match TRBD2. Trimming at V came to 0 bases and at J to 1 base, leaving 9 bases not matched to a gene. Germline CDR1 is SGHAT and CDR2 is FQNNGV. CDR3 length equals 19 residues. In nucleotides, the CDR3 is TGTGCCAGCAGCTTAGATAGGGCTAGCGGGAGTAGGTCCTACAATGAGCAGTTCTTC. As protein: CASSLDRASGSRSYNEQFF.

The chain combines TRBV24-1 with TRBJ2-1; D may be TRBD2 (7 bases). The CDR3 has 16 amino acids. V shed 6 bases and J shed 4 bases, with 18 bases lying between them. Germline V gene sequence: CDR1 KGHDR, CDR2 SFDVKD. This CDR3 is CATSCLGGELYNEQFF. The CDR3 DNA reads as TGTGCCACCAGTTGCCTAGGGGGGGAGTTATACAATGAGCAGTTCTTC.

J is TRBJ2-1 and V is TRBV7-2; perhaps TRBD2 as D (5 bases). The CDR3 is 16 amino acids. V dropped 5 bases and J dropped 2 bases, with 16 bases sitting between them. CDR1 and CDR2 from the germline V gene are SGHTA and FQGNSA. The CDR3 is CASSLKPREAYNEQFF. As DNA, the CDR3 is TGTGCCAGCAGCCTCAAACCACGGGAAGCCTACAATGAGCAGTTCTTC.

The chain's CDR3 is CASNPIRTDEQYF. The CDR3 DNA is TGTGCCAGCAACCCGATCCGTACTGACGAGCAGTACTTC. The chain has TRBV28 and TRBJ2-7; D is unclear. This CDR3 has 13 amino acids. V was cut by 7 bases and J by 5 bases, with 15 bases left in between. Germline assignment: CDR1 MDHEN and CDR2 SYDVKM. Complete variable domain (other parts from reference TRBV28 and TRBJ2-7): DVKVTQSSRYLVKRTGEKVFLECVQDMDHENMFWYRQDPGLGLRLIYFSYDVKMKEKGDIPEGYSVSREKKERFSLILESASTNQTSMYLCASNPIRTDEQYFGPGTRLTVT.

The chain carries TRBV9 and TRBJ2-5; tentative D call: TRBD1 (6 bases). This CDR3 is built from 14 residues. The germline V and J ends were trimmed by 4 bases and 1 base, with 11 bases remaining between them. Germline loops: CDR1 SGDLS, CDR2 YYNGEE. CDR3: CASSPTGIQETQYF. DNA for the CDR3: TGTGCCAGCAGCCCTACAGGGATCCAAGAGACCCAGTACTTC. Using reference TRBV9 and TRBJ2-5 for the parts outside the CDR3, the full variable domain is DSGVTQTPKHLITATGQRVTLRCSPRSGDLSVYWYQQSLDQGLQFLIQYYNGEERAKGNILERFSAQQFPDLHSELNLSSLELGDSALYFCASSPTGIQETQYFGPGTRLLVL.

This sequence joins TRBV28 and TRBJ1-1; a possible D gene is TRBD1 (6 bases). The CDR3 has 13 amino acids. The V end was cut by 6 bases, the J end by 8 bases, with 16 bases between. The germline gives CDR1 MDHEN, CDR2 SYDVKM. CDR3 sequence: CASRIPRGPEAFF. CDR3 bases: TGTGCCAGCAGAATTCCCCGGGGGCCGGAAGCTTTCTTT.